This is a list of T cell receptor beta chains from one sample in a study of T cell clonotyping in hematopoietic cell transplantation. Only in-frame clones appear in the TCRdb table, and some are missing; sequencing was by immunoSEQ multiplex PCR. The sample shows some 9,600 clones, approximately 55% of them seen only once. Sequencing was performed on peripheral blood mononuclear cells, taken 100 days after allogeneic stem cell transplant. All receptors derive from a female patient between 50 and 60 years old who had an allogeneic stem cell transplant from an unrelated donor, so the T cells may come from the graft donor. Some clones in this sample may be carry-over from other donors' samples. Each CDR3 is given with its conserved first and last residue. D genes are given only for firm matches. Size tells how often a clone was seen (once, few, many) or the class of an expanded clone, and some rows leave it out.

>.|.|TRBJ1-1|TRBV4-2
TGTGCCAGCAGCCAACGGGGAGGAAACACTGAAGCTTTCTTT
CASSQRGGNTEAFF
>TRBD2|.|TRBJ2-5|TRBV30
TGTGCCTGGAGTGTAGCGGGAGAGGGGACCCAGTACTTC
CAWSVAGEGTQYF
>.|.|TRBJ2-7|TRBV30
TGTGCCTGTTCCAGAGGCAGGGCTAGCTACGAGCAGTACTTC
CACSRGRASYEQYF
>TRBD2|few|TRBJ2-5|TRBV30
TGTGCCTGGAGCGGGAGGAATAAGGAGACCCAGTACTTC
CAWSGRNKETQYF
>.|.|TRBJ1-3|TRBV30
TGTGCCTGGAGTGTACAAGGACCCGGAAACACCATATATTTT
CAWSVQGPGNTIYF
>TRBD2|medium-sized|TRBJ2-7|TRBV11-3
TGTGCCAGCAGGGCTAGCGGGAGCGACGAGCAGTACTTC
CASRASGSDEQYF
>.|few|TRBJ2-3|TRBV30
TGTGCCTGGAGTGTGGGGGCGAGCACAGATACGCAGTATTTT
CAWSVGASTDTQYF
>.|.|TRBJ1-1|TRBV6-5
TGTGCCAGCAGCTTCGACAGCTACACTGAAGCTTTCTTT
CASSFDSYTEAFF
>TRBD1|.|TRBJ1-4|TRBV30
TGTGCCTGGAGCGCCCAGGGGGTGCCCGAAAAACTGTTTTTT
CAWSAQGVPEKLFF
>TRBD2|.|TRBJ2-3|TRBV30
TGTGCCTTTGGAAGGGGGCTAGCGGGGGGTACAGATACGCAGTATTTT
CAFGRGLAGGTDTQYF
>TRBD2|.|TRBJ2-1|TRBV5-1
TGCGCCAGCAGCTTGCGGGGGACTAGCGGGAGGGTCCATGAGCAGTTCTTC
CASSLRGTSGRVHEQFF
>TRBD2|.|TRBJ2-7|TRBV4-2
TGTGCCAGCAGCCAGGAACTAGCGGTCCTCTCCTACGAGCAGTACTTC
CASSQELAVLSYEQYF
>.|.|TRBJ2-7|TRBV5-6
TGTGCCAGCAGCTTTGAACAGACCCCCTACGAGCAGTACTTC
CASSFEQTPYEQYF
>.|once|TRBJ2-1|TRBV30
TGTGCCTGGAGTGTAGCTGATGAGCAGTTCTTC
CAWSVADEQFF
>.|few|TRBJ1-6|TRBV7-2
TGTGCCAGCAGCTTCACGTCGTCGGGGAATTCACCCCTCCACTTT
CASSFTSSGNSPLHF
>.|.|TRBJ1-4|TRBV30
TGTGCCTGGAGTGTGGGACTGACTAATGAAAAACTGTTTTTT
CAWSVGLTNEKLFF
>TRBD1|.|TRBJ2-7|TRBV25-1
TGTGCCAGCAGTGATGCTGGGACAGCCGAGCAGTACTTC
CASSDAGTAEQYF
>TRBD1|.|TRBJ2-6|TRBV30
TGTGCCTGGAGCGCAGGGGGCTCTGGGGCCAACGTCCTGACTTTC
CAWSAGGSGANVLTF
>TRBD1|.|TRBJ1-1|TRBV6-5
TGTGCCAGCTACAGGGGCGATGAAGCTTTCTTT
CASYRGDEAFF
>.|.|TRBJ2-5|TRBV25-1
TGTGCCAGCACGAACCCCGGGACATCCCAAGAGACCCAGTACTTC
CASTNPGTSQETQYF
>.|.|TRBJ1-2|TRBV25-1
TGTGCCAGCAGCACACCTAACTATGGCTACACCTTC
CASSTPNYGYTF
>.|.|TRBJ2-6|TRBV27
TGTGCCAGCGGAACAGGGGAGGTCCTCTCTGGGGCCAACGTCCTGACTTTC
CASGTGEVLSGANVLTF
>.|.|TRBJ1-4|TRBV30
TGTGCCTGGAATATGAGGGAGGGTGAAAAACTGTTTTTT
CAWNMREGEKLFF